This T cell receptor (beta chain) was found in a study of human T cells and chemical hapten exposure. Study-wide findings and caveats: Positively correlated with patch test score were the counts of PT1 expanded TCRs. The study found that DPC sensitization did not change TCRs above 1 in 1000 frequency.

This clonotype was seen at least ten times. What it recognizes is unknown. Sample time point: patch test 1, 2 weeks after DPC sensitization. The sample's treatment: therapeutic diphenylcyclopropenone sensitization with weekly scalp DPC. After removal of 3 bases from V and 4 bases from J, the junction contained 3 bases not matched to a gene. CDR3 length: 15 amino acids. CDR1 SGHRS and CDR2 YFSETQ come from the germline V gene. Each CDR3 protein is one row after TCRdb ran MiXCR on the RACE reads. Here the sample spans 80,000 to 100,000 distinct CDR3 sequences, 9.5% to 15% being singletons. The receptor was isolated from a woman in her 40s with alopecia areata. Some clones in this sample may be carry-over from other donors' samples. The chain joins TRBV5-1 to TRBJ2-2; 10 positions match TRBD1. The sample was whole blood, taken in connection with sensitization to the hapten diphenylcyclopropenone (DPC). The CDR3 loop is CASSSRTGGTGELFF. The CDR3 DNA is TGCGCCAGCAGCTCCCGGACAGGGGGCACCGGGGAGCTGTTTTTT. Full variable domain (outside the CDR3, taken from reference TRBV5-1 and TRBJ2-2): KAGVTQTPRYLIKTRGQQVTLSCSPISGHRSVSWYQQTPGQGLQFLFEYFSETQRNKGNFPGRFSGRQFSNSRSEMNVSTLELGDSALYLCASSSRTGGTGELFFGEGSRLTVL.